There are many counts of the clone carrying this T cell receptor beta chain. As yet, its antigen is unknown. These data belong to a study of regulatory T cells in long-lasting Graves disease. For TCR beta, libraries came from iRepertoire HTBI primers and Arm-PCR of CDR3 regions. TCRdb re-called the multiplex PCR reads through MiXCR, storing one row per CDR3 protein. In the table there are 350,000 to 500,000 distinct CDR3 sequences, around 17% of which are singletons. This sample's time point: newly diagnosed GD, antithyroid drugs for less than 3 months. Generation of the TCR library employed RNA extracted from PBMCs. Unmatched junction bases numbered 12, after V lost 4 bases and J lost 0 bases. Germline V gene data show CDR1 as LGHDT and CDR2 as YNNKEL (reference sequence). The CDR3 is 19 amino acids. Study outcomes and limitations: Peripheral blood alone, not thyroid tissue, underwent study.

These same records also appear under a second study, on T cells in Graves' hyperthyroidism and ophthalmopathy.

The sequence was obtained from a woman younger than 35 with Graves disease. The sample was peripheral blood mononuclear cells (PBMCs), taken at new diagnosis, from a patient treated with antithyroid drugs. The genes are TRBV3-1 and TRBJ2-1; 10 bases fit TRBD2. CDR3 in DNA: TGTGCCAGCAGCCCGACTAGCGGGTTCTCCGAAAGCTCCTACAATGAGCAGTTCTTC. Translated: CASSPTSGFSESSYNEQFF.